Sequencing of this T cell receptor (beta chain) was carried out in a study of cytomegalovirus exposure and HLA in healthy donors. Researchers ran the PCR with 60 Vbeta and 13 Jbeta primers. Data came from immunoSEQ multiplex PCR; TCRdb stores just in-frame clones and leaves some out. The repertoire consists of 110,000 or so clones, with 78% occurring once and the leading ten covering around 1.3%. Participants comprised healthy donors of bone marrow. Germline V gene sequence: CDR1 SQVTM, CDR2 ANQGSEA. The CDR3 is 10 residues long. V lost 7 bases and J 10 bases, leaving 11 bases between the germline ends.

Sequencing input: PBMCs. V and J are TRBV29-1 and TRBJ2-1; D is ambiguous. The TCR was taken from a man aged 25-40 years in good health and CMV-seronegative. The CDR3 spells CSAEAVEQFF. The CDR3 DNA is TGCAGCGCCGAAGCTGTCGAGCAGTTCTTC.